The source of this T cell receptor beta chain is a study of cytomegalovirus exposure and HLA in healthy donors. A word on this clone: Antigen unknown.

Trimming shortened V by 4 bases and J by 1 base, and 14 bases separated the two germline ends. CDR3 length: 17 amino acids. Germline CDR1 is MNHNS and CDR2 is SASEGT. Study observations and caveats: For cytomegalovirus status, the classifier reportedly gave diagnoses with high specificity and sensitivity. In vitro testing confirmed a few CMV-associated chains as specific for CMV antigens.

Vbeta (60) and Jbeta (13) primers were used in the PCR. Only in-frame clones appear in the TCRdb table, and some are missing; sequencing was by immunoSEQ multiplex PCR. The sample has 130,000 to 150,000 clones; around 79% are singletons. The sample comprised PBMCs. The gene calls are TRBV6-1 and TRBJ1-6; no clear D. This clonotype originated in a woman aged 25 to 39 in good health and CMV-seronegative. The CDR3, as DNA: TGTGCCAGCAGTGGGGTTTCGGCTAGGTCCTATAATTCACCCCTCCACTTT. Its translation: CASSGVSARSYNSPLHF.